This T cell receptor (beta chain) emerged from a study of blood T cell repertoires in COVID-19. At the level of the study: PBMCs, B-cell-depleted T cells, or T cells provided the cDNA or gDNA that made up the material.

The length of the CDR3 is 15 residues. V was clipped by 0 bases and J by 6 bases, with 12 bases between them. Germline lookup yields CDR1 SGDLS and CDR2 YYNGEE. TCRdb's copy holds only in-frame clones and misses some; the assay was immunoSEQ multiplex PCR. The data hold about 20,000 clones, with 75% to 90% observed a single time. The chain recombines TRBV9 with TRBJ2-2, with D possibly matching TRBD1 (6 bases). The sequencing input was peripheral blood. This sequence originates from an older woman with active COVID-19. The CDR3 coding sequence is TGTGCCAGCAGCGTAGCAGGGGCGCAGGCCGGGGAGCTGTTTTTT. This codes for CASSVAGAQAGELFF. Based on the CDR3 plus reference TRBV9 and TRBJ2-2, the full variable domain is DSGVTQTPKHLITATGQRVTLRCSPRSGDLSVYWYQQSLDQGLQFLIQYYNGEERAKGNILERFSAQQFPDLHSELNLSSLELGDSALYFCASSVAGAQAGELFFGEGSRLTVL.